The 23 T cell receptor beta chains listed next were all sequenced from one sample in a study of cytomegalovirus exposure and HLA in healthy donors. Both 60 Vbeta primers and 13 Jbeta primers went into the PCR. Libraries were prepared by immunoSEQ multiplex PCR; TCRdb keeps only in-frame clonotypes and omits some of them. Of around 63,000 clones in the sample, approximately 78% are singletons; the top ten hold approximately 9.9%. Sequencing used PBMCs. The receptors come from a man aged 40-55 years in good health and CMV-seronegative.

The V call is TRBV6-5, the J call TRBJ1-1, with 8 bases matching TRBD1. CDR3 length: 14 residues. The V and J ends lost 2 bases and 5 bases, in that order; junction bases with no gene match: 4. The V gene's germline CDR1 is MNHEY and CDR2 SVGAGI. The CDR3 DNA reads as TGTGCCAGCAGTTACGAAGACAGGGGAACTGAAGCTTTCTTT. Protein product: CASSYEDRGTEAFF.

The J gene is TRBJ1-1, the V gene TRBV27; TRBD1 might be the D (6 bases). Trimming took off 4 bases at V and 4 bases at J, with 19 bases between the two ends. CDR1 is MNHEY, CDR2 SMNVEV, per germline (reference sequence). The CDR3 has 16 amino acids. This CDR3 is CASSSKLRGRGTEAFF. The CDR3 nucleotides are TGTGCCAGCAGTTCCAAGCTCAGGGGTCGCGGCACTGAAGCTTTCTTT.

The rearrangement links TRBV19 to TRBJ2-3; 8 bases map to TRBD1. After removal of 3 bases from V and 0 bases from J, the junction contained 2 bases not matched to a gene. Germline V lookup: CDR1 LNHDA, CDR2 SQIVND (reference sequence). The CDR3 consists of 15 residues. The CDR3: CASSMGDRSTDTQYF. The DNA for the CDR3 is TGTGCCAGTAGTATGGGGGACAGGAGCACAGATACGCAGTATTTT.

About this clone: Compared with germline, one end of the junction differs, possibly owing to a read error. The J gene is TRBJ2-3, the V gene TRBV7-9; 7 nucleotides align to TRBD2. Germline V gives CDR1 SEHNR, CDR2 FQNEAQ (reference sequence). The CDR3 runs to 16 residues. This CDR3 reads CSSSLLELASTDTQYF. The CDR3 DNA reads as TGTTCCAGCAGCTTATTGGAACTAGCGAGCACAGATACGCAGTATTTT. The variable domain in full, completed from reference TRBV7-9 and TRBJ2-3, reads DTGVSQNPRHKITKRGQNVTFRCDPISEHNRLYWYRQTLGQGPEFLTYFQNEAQLEKSRLLSDRFSAERPKGSFSTLEIQRTEQGDSAMYLCSSSLLELASTDTQYFGPGTRLTVL.

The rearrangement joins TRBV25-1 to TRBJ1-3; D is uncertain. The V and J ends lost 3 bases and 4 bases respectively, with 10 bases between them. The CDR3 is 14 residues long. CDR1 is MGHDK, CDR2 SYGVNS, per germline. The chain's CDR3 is CASSDSGSGNTIYF. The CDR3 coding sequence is TGTGCCAGCAGTGACAGTGGTTCGGGAAACACCATATATTTT.

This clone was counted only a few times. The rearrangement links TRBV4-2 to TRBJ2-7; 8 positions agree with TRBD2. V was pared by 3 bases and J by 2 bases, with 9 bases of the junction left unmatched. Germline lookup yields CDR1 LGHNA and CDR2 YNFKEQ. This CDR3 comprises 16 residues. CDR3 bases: TGTGCCAGCAGCCAGGTTGAGGTAGCGGGGACCTACGAGCAGTACTTC. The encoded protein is CASSQVEVAGTYEQYF.

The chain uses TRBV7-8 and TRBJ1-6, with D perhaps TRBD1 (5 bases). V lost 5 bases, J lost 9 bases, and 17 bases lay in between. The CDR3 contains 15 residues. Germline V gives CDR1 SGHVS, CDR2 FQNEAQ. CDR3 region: CASSPGGASGSPLHF. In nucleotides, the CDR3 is TGTGCCAGCAGCCCGGGAGGGGCGAGTGGTTCACCCCTCCACTTT.

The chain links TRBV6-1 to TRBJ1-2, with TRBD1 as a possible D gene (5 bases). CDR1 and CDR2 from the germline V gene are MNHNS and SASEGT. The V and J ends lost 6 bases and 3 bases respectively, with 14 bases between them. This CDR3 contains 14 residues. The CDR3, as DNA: TGTGCCAGCAGCCGGAGGGGTTCGGACTATGGCTACACCTTC. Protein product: CASSRRGSDYGYTF.

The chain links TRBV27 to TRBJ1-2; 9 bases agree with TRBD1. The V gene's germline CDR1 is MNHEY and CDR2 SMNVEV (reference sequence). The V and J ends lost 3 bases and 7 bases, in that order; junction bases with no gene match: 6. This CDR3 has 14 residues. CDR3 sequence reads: CASSFLGQGLGYTF. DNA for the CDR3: TGTGCCAGCAGTTTCCTGGGACAGGGTCTTGGCTACACCTTC.

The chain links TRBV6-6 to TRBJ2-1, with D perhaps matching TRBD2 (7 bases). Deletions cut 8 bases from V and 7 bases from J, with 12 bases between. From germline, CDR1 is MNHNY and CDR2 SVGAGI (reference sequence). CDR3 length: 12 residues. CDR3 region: CASGGARNEQFF. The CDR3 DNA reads TGTGCCAGCGGGGGGGCGAGGAATGAGCAGTTCTTC.

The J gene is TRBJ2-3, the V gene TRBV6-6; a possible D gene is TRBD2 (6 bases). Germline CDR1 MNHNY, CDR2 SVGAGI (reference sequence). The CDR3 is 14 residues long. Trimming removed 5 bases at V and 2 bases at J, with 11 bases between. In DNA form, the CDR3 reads TGTGCCAGCAGTAGGGCTAGCGACACAGATACGCAGTATTTT. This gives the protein CASSRASDTDTQYF.

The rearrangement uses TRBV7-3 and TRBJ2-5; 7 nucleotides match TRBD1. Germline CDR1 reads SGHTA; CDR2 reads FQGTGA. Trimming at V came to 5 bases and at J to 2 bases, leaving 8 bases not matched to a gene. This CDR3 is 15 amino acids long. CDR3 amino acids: CASSPQTGPQETQYF. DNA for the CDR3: TGTGCCAGCAGCCCCCAGACAGGGCCGCAAGAGACCCAGTACTTC.

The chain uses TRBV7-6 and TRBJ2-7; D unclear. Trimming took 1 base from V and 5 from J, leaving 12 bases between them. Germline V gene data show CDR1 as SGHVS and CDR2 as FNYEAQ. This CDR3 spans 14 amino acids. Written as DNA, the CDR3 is TGTGCCAGCAGCTTAGACTGGTCCCAAAACGAGCAGTACTTC. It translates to CASSLDWSQNEQYF.

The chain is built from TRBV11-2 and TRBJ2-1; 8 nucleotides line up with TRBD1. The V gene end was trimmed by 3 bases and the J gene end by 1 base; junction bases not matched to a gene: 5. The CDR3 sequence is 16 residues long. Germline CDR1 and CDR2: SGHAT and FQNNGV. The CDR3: CASSFQGAGSYNEQFF. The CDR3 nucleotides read TGTGCCAGCAGCTTTCAGGGGGCAGGGTCCTACAATGAGCAGTTCTTC.

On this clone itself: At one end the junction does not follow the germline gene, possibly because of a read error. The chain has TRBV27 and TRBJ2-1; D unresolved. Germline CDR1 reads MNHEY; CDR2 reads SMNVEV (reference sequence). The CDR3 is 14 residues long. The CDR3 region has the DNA TGTGCCGGCAGTTCAATGAGCTCCTACAATGAGCAGTTCTTC. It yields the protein CAGSSMSSYNEQFF.

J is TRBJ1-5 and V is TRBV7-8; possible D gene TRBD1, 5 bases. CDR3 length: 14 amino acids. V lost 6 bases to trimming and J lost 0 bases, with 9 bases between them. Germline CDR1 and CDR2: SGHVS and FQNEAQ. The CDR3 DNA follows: TGTGCCAGCAGTGACAGAAATAGCAATCAGCCCCAGCATTTT. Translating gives CASSDRNSNQPQHF.

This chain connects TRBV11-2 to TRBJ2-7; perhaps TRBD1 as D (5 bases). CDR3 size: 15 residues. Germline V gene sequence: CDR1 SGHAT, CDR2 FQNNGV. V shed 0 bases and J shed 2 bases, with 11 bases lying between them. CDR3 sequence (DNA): TGTGCCAGCAGCTTAGAAAGGGGAACCCCCTACGAGCAGTACTTC. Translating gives CASSLERGTPYEQYF.

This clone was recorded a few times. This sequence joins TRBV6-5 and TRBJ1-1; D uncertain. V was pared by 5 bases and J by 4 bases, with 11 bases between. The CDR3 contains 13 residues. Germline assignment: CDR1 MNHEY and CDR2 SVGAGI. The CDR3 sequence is CASSRMGSTEAFF. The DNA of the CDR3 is TGTGCCAGCAGTCGAATGGGGAGCACTGAAGCTTTCTTT.

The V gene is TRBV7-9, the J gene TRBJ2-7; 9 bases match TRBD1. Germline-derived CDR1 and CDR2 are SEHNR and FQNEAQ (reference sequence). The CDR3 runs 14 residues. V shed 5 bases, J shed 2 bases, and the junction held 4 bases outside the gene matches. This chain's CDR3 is CASSHGQGTYEQYF. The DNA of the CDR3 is TGTGCCAGCAGCCATGGACAGGGGACCTACGAGCAGTACTTC.

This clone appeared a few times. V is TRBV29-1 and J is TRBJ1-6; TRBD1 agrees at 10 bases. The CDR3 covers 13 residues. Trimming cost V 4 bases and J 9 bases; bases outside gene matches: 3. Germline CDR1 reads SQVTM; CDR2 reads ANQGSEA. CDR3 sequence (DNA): TGCAGCGTTGGTCGGGACAGGGGTTCACCCCTCCACTTT. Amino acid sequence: CSVGRDRGSPLHF.

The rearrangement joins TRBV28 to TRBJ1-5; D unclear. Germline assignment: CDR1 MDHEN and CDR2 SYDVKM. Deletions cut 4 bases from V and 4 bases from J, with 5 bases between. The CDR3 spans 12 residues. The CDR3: CASSSVNQPQHF. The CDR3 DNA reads TGTGCCAGCAGTTCAGTGAATCAGCCCCAGCATTTT.

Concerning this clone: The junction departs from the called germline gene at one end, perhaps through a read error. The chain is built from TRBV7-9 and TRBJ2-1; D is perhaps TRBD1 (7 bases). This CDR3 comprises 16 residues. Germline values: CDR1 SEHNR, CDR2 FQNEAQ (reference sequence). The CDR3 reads CSSSFAGGSSYNEQFF. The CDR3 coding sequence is TGTTCCAGCAGCTTCGCAGGGGGGAGCTCCTACAATGAGCAGTTCTTC.

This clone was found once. CDR3 in amino acids: CASRSREDTQYF. In DNA form, the CDR3 reads TGTGCCAGCAGATCTAGAGAGGATACGCAGTATTTT. The rearrangement joins TRBV7-9 to TRBJ2-3; D is unclear. The germline CDR1 and CDR2 sequences are SEHNR and FQNEAQ (reference sequence). The CDR3 length is 12 residues. V was trimmed by 6 bases and J by 6 bases, leaving 10 bases between them.